The 31 T cell receptor beta chains reported below all come from one sample, sequenced in a study of a mutant IDH1 vaccine in newly diagnosed glioma. Regarding time point: week 11, during vaccination. In the vaccine, a single dose held 300 ug of the mutant IDH1 20-mer peptide, along with topical imiquimod. For these TCRs, the target antigens are not known. Measured with immunoSEQ multiplex PCR; TCRdb has only the in-frame clones, and not every one. In the table there are 57,000 or so clones, about 84% of which are singletons. Sequencing was performed on PBMCs, taken from a glioma patient whose treatment included an IDH1 peptide vaccine. The receptors shown here come from a man between 25 and 39 years old with glioma.

This CDR3 reads CASRPLRTANGYTF. CDR3 nucleotide sequence: TGTGCCAGTAGGCCTCTCCGGACAGCTAATGGCTACACCTTC. V gene TRBV19 combines with J gene TRBJ1-2; a possible D gene is TRBD1 (6 bases). Per germline, CDR1 LNHDA and CDR2 SQIVND (reference sequence). V dropped 6 bases and J dropped 6 bases, with 17 bases sitting between them. The CDR3 is 14 amino acids.

J is TRBJ2-1 and V is TRBV7-2, with D perhaps given as TRBD1 or TRBD2 (5 bases each). The length of the CDR3 is 15 residues. V was pared by 4 bases and J by 6 bases, with 16 bases between. Looked up from germline, CDR1 is SGHTA and CDR2 is FQGNSA. The CDR3 bases are TGTGCCAGCAGCTACGACTTGGGGACCGTCAATGAGCAGTTCTTC. The encoded protein is CASSYDLGTVNEQFF.

This chain links TRBV9 with TRBJ2-7, with 9 bases identical to TRBD2. CDR1 is SGDLS and CDR2 is YYNGEE in the germline V gene. The trim removed 0 bases at V and 5 bases at J, leaving 6 bases unmatched. The CDR3 totals 15 residues. CDR3 sequence (DNA): TGTGCCAGCAGCGTAGGTCCTGGCGGGAGGGACGAGCAGTACTTC. This sequence encodes CASSVGPGGRDEQYF.

The J gene is TRBJ2-5, the V gene TRBV2; the D is unclear. Trimming took off 8 bases at V and 5 bases at J, with 18 bases between the two ends. The V gene's germline CDR1 is SNHLY and CDR2 FYNNEI. The CDR3 runs to 14 residues. The CDR3 here is CASYTHLEIETQYF. CDR3 DNA: TGTGCCAGCTACACACACTTGGAGATTGAGACCCAGTACTTC.

The V and J genes are TRBV9 and TRBJ2-5; 10 nucleotides agree with TRBD2. Germline CDR1 is SGDLS and CDR2 is YYNGEE. The V segment lost 3 bases and the J segment 3 bases; nucleotides outside the gene matches: 5. This CDR3 spans 15 amino acids. The CDR3 reads CASSAWTSGKETQYF. The CDR3 coding sequence is TGTGCCAGCAGCGCCTGGACTAGCGGAAAAGAGACCCAGTACTTC.

The CDR3 protein is CASSQDAADLGNEQFF. The CDR3 nucleotides are TGCGCCAGCAGCCAAGATGCGGCGGATCTCGGCAATGAGCAGTTCTTC. The rearrangement joins TRBV4-1 to TRBJ2-1; D gene unclear. Trimming removed 0 bases from V and 6 bases from J, with 15 bases in between. The CDR3 covers 16 residues. Germline lookup yields CDR1 MGHRA and CDR2 YSYEKL.

The chain joins TRBV2 to TRBJ1-2, with D perhaps matching TRBD1 (5 bases). Germline lookup yields CDR1 SNHLY and CDR2 FYNNEI. V was shortened by 0 bases and J by 8 bases, with 10 bases between the two germline ends. The CDR3 extends over 13 amino acids. This CDR3 is CASSEARGGGYTF. DNA of the CDR3: TGTGCCAGCAGTGAAGCGCGTGGGGGGGGCTACACCTTC.

The gene calls are TRBV19 and TRBJ2-1, with TRBD2 identical over 12 bases. The CDR3 spans 17 residues. V lost 3 bases, J lost 4 bases, and 7 bases stayed unmatched. Germline assignment: CDR1 LNHDA and CDR2 SQIVND (reference sequence). This chain's CDR3 is CASSIFFTSGGYNEQFF. The CDR3 DNA reads as TGTGCCAGTAGTATCTTCTTCACTAGCGGGGGGTACAATGAGCAGTTCTTC.

The chain joins TRBV5-1 to TRBJ2-5; D not resolved. The CDR3 loop spans 13 amino acids. V lost 0 bases and J 4 bases, leaving 7 bases between the germline ends. Per the germline V gene, CDR1 is SGHRS and CDR2 is YFSETQ. The CDR3 bases are TGCGCCAGCAGCTTGGCCGGTCGAGAGACCCAGTACTTC. Its translation: CASSLAGRETQYF. Filled out from reference TRBV5-1 and TRBJ2-5, the complete variable domain reads KAGVTQTPRYLIKTRGQQVTLSCSPISGHRSVSWYQQTPGQGLQFLFEYFSETQRNKGNFPGRFSGRQFSNSRSEMNVSTLELGDSALYLCASSLAGRETQYFGPGTRLLVL.

This chain connects TRBV19 to TRBJ2-7; possible D gene TRBD2, 5 bases. V lost 4 bases and J 1 base, leaving 14 bases between the germline ends. The germline CDR1 and CDR2 sequences are LNHDA and SQIVND (reference sequence). This CDR3 has 15 residues. CDR3 nucleotides: TGTGCCAGTAGTAACCCGGGGAGCGTTTCCTACGAGCAGTACTTC. It is translated as CASSNPGSVSYEQYF.

This clone came up once. The chain combines TRBV28 with TRBJ2-7; 7 bases map to TRBD1. This CDR3 region has 14 residues. Germline lookup yields CDR1 MDHEN and CDR2 SYDVKM. The junction had 5 bases not matched to a gene; V was cut back by 2 bases and J by 4 bases. For the CDR3, the DNA is TGTGCCAGCAGTTTACGAGGGGGCTGGTACGAGCAGTACTTC. It specifies CASSLRGGWYEQYF.

V is TRBV6-6 and J is TRBJ2-1; no clear D. The CDR3 consists of 11 residues. Germline V gene data show CDR1 as MNHNY and CDR2 as SVGAGI (reference sequence). Trimming shortened V by 6 bases and J by 5 bases, and 5 bases separated the two germline ends. The CDR3 DNA sequence: TGTGCCAGCAGCAAAAACAATGAGCAGTTCTTC. It specifies CASSKNNEQFF.

The DNA of the CDR3 is TGTGCCAGCAGGCCAGGGACTAGCGGGAGGGCTGATACGCAGTATTTT. Protein product: CASRPGTSGRADTQYF. This chain uses TRBV27 with TRBJ2-3; 16 bases are a match to TRBD2. Trimming took 6 bases from V and 6 from J; bases not matched to a gene: 6. Germline V lookup: CDR1 MNHEY, CDR2 SMNVEV (reference sequence). The CDR3 is made up of 16 amino acids.

V is TRBV27 and J is TRBJ1-1; D not certain. Trimming cost V 2 bases and J 5 bases, with 12 bases left between them. The CDR3 length is 14 residues. Germline V gene data show CDR1 as MNHEY and CDR2 as SMNVEV (reference sequence). The DNA of the CDR3 is TGTGCCAGCAGTTTAGGTGGGAAAGGAACTGAAGCTTTCTTT. Protein product: CASSLGGKGTEAFF.

J is TRBJ2-1 and V is TRBV29-1; D not resolved. V lost 4 bases and J 6 bases, leaving 10 bases between the germline ends. This CDR3 is 12 amino acids long. Germline V gene sequence: CDR1 SQVTM, CDR2 ANQGSEA. This CDR3 is CSVVRSVNEQFF. CDR3 bases: TGCAGCGTTGTAAGGTCCGTCAATGAGCAGTTCTTC.

The chain joins TRBV29-1 to TRBJ2-3; 11 nucleotides line up with TRBD2. Germline V gene data show CDR1 as SQVTM and CDR2 as ANQGSEA. CDR3 length equals 16 residues. The CDR3 nucleotides are TGCAGGGTAGAAGGCCAAACTAGCGGGGGTACAGATACGCAGTATTTT. Protein: CRVEGQTSGGTDTQYF.

V is TRBV7-9 and J is TRBJ2-2; D not resolved. In germline, CDR1 is SEHNR, CDR2 FQNEAQ (reference sequence). The CDR3 contains 10 residues. The ends were cut back, 1 base at V and 9 bases at J, with 0 bases in the middle. The CDR3 region has the DNA TGTGCCAGCAGCTTAGGGGAGCTGTTTTTT. Translated, it gives CASSLGELFF.

The chain links TRBV28 to TRBJ1-5; TRBD1 agrees at 9 bases. V lost 5 bases to trimming and J lost 7 bases; unmatched junction nucleotides: 9. Germline lookup yields CDR1 MDHEN and CDR2 SYDVKM. CDR3 size: 15 residues. The CDR3 DNA sequence: TGTGCCAGCAGTCTCACAGGGGGCGGAGGGCAGCCCCAGCATTTT. This codes for CASSLTGGGGQPQHF.

The J gene is TRBJ2-5, the V gene TRBV28; TRBD1 is a possible D gene (6 bases). V shed 3 bases and J shed 1 base, with 12 bases lying between them. The CDR3 consists of 15 residues. Germline loops: CDR1 MDHEN, CDR2 SYDVKM. CDR3 residues: CASSLGTLSQETQYF. CDR3 bases: TGTGCCAGCAGTTTGGGGACACTGAGCCAAGAGACCCAGTACTTC.

The gene calls are TRBV6-1 and TRBJ2-3; 9 bases fit TRBD1. The CDR3 length is 15 residues. Unmatched junction bases numbered 8, after V lost 5 bases and J lost 5 bases. The germline V gene encodes CDR1 MNHNS and CDR2 SASEGT. Here the CDR3 DNA reads TGTGCCAGCAGTCCCCGCGGACAGGGGAAAGATACGCAGTATTTT. This encodes CASSPRGQGKDTQYF.

The chain joins TRBV6-5 to TRBJ2-1; D gene ambiguous. CDR1 MNHEY and CDR2 SVGAGI come from the germline V gene. The CDR3 spans 16 residues. V was shortened by 4 bases and J by 4 bases, with 17 bases between the two germline ends. This CDR3 is CASSSTSRVRYNEQFF. In DNA form, the CDR3 reads TGTGCCAGCAGTTCGACCAGCAGAGTCCGTTACAATGAGCAGTTCTTC.

The rearrangement joins TRBV19 to TRBJ1-1; 9 bases fit TRBD1. This CDR3 contains 17 residues. Germline-derived CDR1 and CDR2 are LNHDA and SQIVND (reference sequence). The trim removed 6 bases at V and 7 bases at J, leaving 18 bases unmatched. The CDR3 protein is CASSRDRAALFLGEAFF. CDR3 nucleotides: TGTGCCAGTAGCAGGGACAGGGCGGCTCTTTTCTTGGGTGAAGCTTTCTTT.

The V and J genes are TRBV6-1 and TRBJ1-1, with 8 bases that match TRBD1. This CDR3 contains 15 residues. Germline V lookup: CDR1 MNHNS, CDR2 SASEGT. Losses at the gene ends were 0 bases for V and 2 bases for J; bases not matched to a gene: 2. As DNA, the CDR3 is TGTGCCAGCAGTGAAGCGCAGGGGGCTAACACTGAAGCTTTCTTT. Amino acid sequence: CASSEAQGANTEAFF.

This chain links TRBV5-1 with TRBJ2-1; TRBD1 matches at 11 bases. The germline gives CDR1 SGHRS, CDR2 YFSETQ. This CDR3 is built from 15 residues. J lost 5 bases, V lost 2 bases, and 3 bases had no gene match. CDR3 bases: TGCGCCAGCAGCTTCGGACAGGGGGCTAACAATGAGCAGTTCTTC. Amino acids: CASSFGQGANNEQFF.

This clone appeared a single time. V gene TRBV4-2 combines with J gene TRBJ1-6; D might be TRBD1 (6 bases). The V end lost 4 bases, the J end lost 8 bases, and 12 bases lay between the germline ends. CDR1 LGHNA and CDR2 YNFKEQ come from the germline V gene. The CDR3 is made up of 14 amino acids. The CDR3 is CASSLGGWDSPLHF. In nucleotides, the CDR3 is TGTGCCAGCAGCCTAGGGGGGTGGGATTCACCCCTCCACTTT.

This clone was seen more than once but under ten times. This sequence joins TRBV9 and TRBJ1-5, with D possibly being TRBD1 (6 bases). CDR1 and CDR2 (germline): SGDLS, YYNGEE. Trimming left V 3 bases short and J 8 bases short, with 9 bases between. The CDR3 runs to 12 residues. The CDR3 sequence is CASSEGGEPQHF. DNA for the CDR3: TGTGCCAGCAGCGAGGGGGGTGAGCCCCAGCATTTT.

The chain carries TRBV2 and TRBJ2-7; possible D gene TRBD1, 6 bases. Germline V gene data show CDR1 as SNHLY and CDR2 as FYNNEI. V gave up 7 bases and J gave up 0 bases, with 19 bases separating them. This CDR3 contains 16 residues. The CDR3 spells CASTTAQDRFSYEQYF. The DNA for the CDR3 is TGTGCCAGCACCACCGCCCAAGACAGGTTCTCCTACGAGCAGTACTTC. Complete variable domain (other parts from reference TRBV2 and TRBJ2-7): EPEVTQTPSHQVTQMGQEVILRCVPISNHLYFYWYRQILGQKVEFLVSFYNNEISEKSEIFDDQFSVERPDGSNFTLKIRSTKLEDSAMYFCASTTAQDRFSYEQYFGPGTRLTVT.

The chain couples TRBV28 to TRBJ1-1; TRBD1 agrees at 8 bases. The CDR3 loop spans 18 amino acids. The germline V gene encodes CDR1 MDHEN and CDR2 SYDVKM. Germline trimming cut 5 bases from V and 1 base from J; bases unmatched to any gene: 15. CDR3 sequence reads: CASSRVGVIQGENTEAFF. For the CDR3, the DNA is TGTGCCAGCAGTCGCGTGGGGGTGATACAGGGGGAGAACACTGAAGCTTTCTTT.

This chain uses TRBV18 with TRBJ2-1, with TRBD1 matching over 8 bases. Losses at the gene ends were 6 bases for V and 4 bases for J; bases not matched to a gene: 8. The CDR3 consists of 15 residues. CDR1 KGHSH and CDR2 LQKENI come from the germline V gene. The CDR3 DNA sequence: TGTGCCAGCTCCCGGGGGACAGGTGCATACAATGAGCAGTTCTTC. Its translation is CASSRGTGAYNEQFF.

The chain is built from TRBV28 and TRBJ1-2; no clear D gene. V gave up 7 bases and J gave up 5 bases, with 20 bases separating them. This CDR3 contains 15 residues. Germline lookup yields CDR1 MDHEN and CDR2 SYDVKM. The CDR3 loop is CASTKIPTAYYGYTF. The CDR3 region has the DNA TGTGCCAGCACTAAGATCCCGACGGCTTATTATGGCTACACCTTC.

The CDR3 DNA is TGTGCCAGCAAGGACGTAAATCAGCCCCAGCATTTT. Translating it yields CASKDVNQPQHF. The rearrangement links TRBV6-5 to TRBJ1-5; D not resolved. The germline CDR1 and CDR2 sequences are MNHEY and SVGAGI. There are 12 residues in the CDR3. The V end lost 7 bases, the J end lost 4 bases, and 8 bases lay between the germline ends.